This T cell receptor (beta chain) was sequenced in a study of beta chain features in type 1 diabetes. Study-wide points: A possible short-template PCR bias applies equally to patients and controls.

The sample holds a few counts of this clone. Its antigen is currently unknown. The authors reverse transcribed all of the isolated RNA, so sequencing captured expressed TCRB transcripts. Approximately 3.5 million reads, on average, came from each naive, central memory and regulatory T cell sample. Clones were sequenced by immunoSEQ multiplex PCR, and TCRdb holds only the in-frame ones, with some missing. Here the sample spans about 410,000 clones, roughly 13% being singletons. CDR3 length: 12 amino acids. V lost 2 bases and J lost 7, with 3 bases in between. Germline loops: CDR1 MNHEY, CDR2 SMNVEV (reference sequence). Using CD45RO/CCR7/CD25/CD127/CD95/CD27, CD4+ naive, central memory, regulatory and stem cell-like memory cells were sorted.

What was sequenced was naive CD4+ T cells from blood. This chain connects TRBV27 to TRBJ1-6; D is unclear. The source of this sequence is a man aged 25-45 years in good health. The CDR3 DNA reads as TGTGCCAGCAGTTTAAGGAATTCACCCCTCCACTTT. Amino acid sequence: CASSLRNSPLHF.